These T cell receptor beta chains were read from a single sample in a study of OX40 agonist ivuxolimab in advanced cancers. Here immunoSEQ multiplex PCR was the method, and the copy in TCRdb shows in-frame clones only, minus some. The table records about 73,000 clones, 85% to 90% of them present only once. This material consisted of CD4+ or CD8+ T cells sorted from blood, taken in a trial of the OX40 agonist ivuxolimab. The receptors were gathered from an adult with an advanced solid tumor such as melanoma, head and neck, liver or kidney cancer. Both conserved end residues are part of each CDR3. The order of the fields is D gene, clone size, J gene, V gene, CDR3 protein, CDR3 DNA. A D gene is named only where the DNA matches it firmly. Only some rows state a clone size, as once, few, many or a class for expanded clones.

D gene: NA; clone size: NA; J gene: TRBJ2-2; V gene: TRBV5-5; CDR3 protein: CASSLGGSGELFF; CDR3 DNA: TGTGCCAGCAGCTTGGGTGGGTCCGGGGAGCTGTTTTTT
D gene: NA; clone size: NA; J gene: TRBJ2-7; V gene: TRBV6-6; CDR3 protein: CASSPENPYEQYF; CDR3 DNA: TGTGCCAGCAGTCCCGAGAACCCCTACGAGCAGTACTTC
D gene: NA; clone size: once; J gene: TRBJ2-5; V gene: TRBV2; CDR3 protein: CATSSRTETQYF; CDR3 DNA: TGTGCCACTAGTAGTCGGACGGAGACCCAGTACTTC
D gene: NA; clone size: NA; J gene: TRBJ2-5; V gene: TRBV11-2; CDR3 protein: CASSSRWEYQETQYF; CDR3 DNA: TGTGCCAGCAGCTCCCGTTGGGAGTACCAAGAGACCCAGTACTTC
D gene: TRBD1; clone size: NA; J gene: TRBJ2-7; V gene: TRBV30; CDR3 protein: CALNQGAEQYF; CDR3 DNA: TGTGCCCTCAACCAGGGGGCCGAGCAGTACTTC
D gene: NA; clone size: NA; J gene: TRBJ2-2; V gene: TRBV5-4; CDR3 protein: CASSFGWNTGELFF; CDR3 DNA: TGTGCCAGCAGCTTCGGCTGGAACACCGGGGAGCTGTTTTTT
D gene: NA; clone size: NA; J gene: TRBJ2-1; V gene: TRBV19; CDR3 protein: CASSTGLDYNEQFF; CDR3 DNA: TGTGCCAGTAGTACGGGACTCGATTACAATGAGCAGTTCTTC
D gene: NA; clone size: NA; J gene: TRBJ1-1; V gene: TRBV6-5; CDR3 protein: CASRDSKNTEAFF; CDR3 DNA: TGTGCCAGCAGGGATTCAAAGAACACTGAAGCTTTCTTT
D gene: NA; clone size: NA; J gene: TRBJ2-2; V gene: TRBV6-5; CDR3 protein: CASSYSVGGELFF; CDR3 DNA: TGTGCCAGCAGTTACTCGGTGGGCGGGGAGCTGTTTTTT
D gene: TRBD1; clone size: NA; J gene: TRBJ1-2; V gene: TRBV2; CDR3 protein: CASSESQTGQGDNYGYTF; CDR3 DNA: TGTGCCAGCAGTGAATCACAAACGGGACAGGGCGATAACTATGGCTACACCTTC
D gene: NA; clone size: NA; J gene: TRBJ1-2; V gene: TRBV29-1; CDR3 protein: CSVEDVSGGYTF; CDR3 DNA: TGCAGCGTTGAAGATGTCTCGGGTGGCTACACCTTC
D gene: TRBD2; clone size: NA; J gene: TRBJ2-2; V gene: TRBV27; CDR3 protein: CASSYAGGTGELFF; CDR3 DNA: TGTGCCAGCAGTTACGCGGGAGGAACCGGGGAGCTGTTTTTT
D gene: NA; clone size: NA; J gene: TRBJ1-1; V gene: TRBV10-2; CDR3 protein: CASSAGTGNTEAFF; CDR3 DNA: TGCGCCAGCAGTGCCGGGACGGGGAACACTGAAGCTTTCTTT
D gene: NA; clone size: NA; J gene: TRBJ2-7; V gene: TRBV27; CDR3 protein: CASSFFGTSYEQYF; CDR3 DNA: TGTGCCAGCAGTTTCTTCGGGACCTCCTACGAGCAGTACTTC
D gene: NA; clone size: NA; J gene: TRBJ2-2; V gene: TRBV27; CDR3 protein: CASSDVPNSGELFF; CDR3 DNA: TGTGCCAGCAGTGACGTCCCTAACAGCGGGGAGCTGTTTTTT
D gene: NA; clone size: once; J gene: TRBJ1-2; V gene: TRBV6-1; CDR3 protein: CASSEIFGVPYGYTF; CDR3 DNA: TGTGCCAGCAGTGAAATTTTTGGGGTCCCCTATGGCTACACCTTC
D gene: NA; clone size: NA; J gene: TRBJ2-3; V gene: TRBV11-2; CDR3 protein: CASSLGWGTDTQYF; CDR3 DNA: TGTGCCAGCAGCTTAGGCTGGGGCACAGATACGCAGTATTTT
D gene: NA; clone size: few; J gene: TRBJ1-1; V gene: TRBV2; CDR3 protein: CASHRITEAFF; CDR3 DNA: TGTGCCAGTCACCGGATCACTGAAGCTTTCTTT
D gene: TRBD2; clone size: NA; J gene: TRBJ2-7; V gene: TRBV7-8; CDR3 protein: CASSLDLAGASYEQYF; CDR3 DNA: TGTGCCAGCAGCTTAGATTTAGCGGGAGCATCCTACGAGCAGTACTTC
D gene: NA; clone size: NA; J gene: TRBJ2-1; V gene: TRBV5-4; CDR3 protein: CASSTSGFEQFF; CDR3 DNA: TGTGCCAGCAGTACATCAGGGTTTGAGCAGTTCTTC
D gene: TRBD2; clone size: few; J gene: TRBJ2-1; V gene: TRBV11-2; CDR3 protein: CATNGLAGGVYNEQFF; CDR3 DNA: TGTGCCACGAATGGACTAGCGGGAGGGGTTTACAATGAGCAGTTCTTC
D gene: NA; clone size: NA; J gene: TRBJ2-3; V gene: TRBV7-9; CDR3 protein: CASSFREWADTQYF; CDR3 DNA: TGTGCCAGCAGTTTCAGGGAGTGGGCAGATACGCAGTATTTT
D gene: TRBD1; clone size: NA; J gene: TRBJ1-1; V gene: TRBV4-1; CDR3 protein: CASSQSQGATEAFF; CDR3 DNA: TGCGCCAGCAGCCAGAGTCAGGGGGCCACTGAAGCTTTCTTT
D gene: NA; clone size: NA; J gene: TRBJ2-7; V gene: TRBV5-1; CDR3 protein: CASSLDWISYEQYF; CDR3 DNA: TGCGCCAGCAGCTTGGATTGGATATCCTACGAGCAGTACTTC
D gene: NA; clone size: once; J gene: TRBJ2-5; V gene: TRBV4-2; CDR3 protein: CASSQSAEQETQYF; CDR3 DNA: TGTGCCAGCAGCCAGTCGGCAGAGCAAGAGACCCAGTACTTC
D gene: TRBD1; clone size: NA; J gene: TRBJ1-1; V gene: TRBV27; CDR3 protein: CASSKTGDVNTEAFF; CDR3 DNA: TGTGCCAGCAGTAAGACAGGGGACGTGAACACTGAAGCTTTCTTT
D gene: NA; clone size: NA; J gene: TRBJ2-1; V gene: TRBV2; CDR3 protein: CASAHTNPNEQFF; CDR3 DNA: TGTGCCAGCGCACATACCAACCCCAATGAGCAGTTCTTC
D gene: NA; clone size: NA; J gene: TRBJ1-1; V gene: TRBV28; CDR3 protein: CASSFGLIHTEAFF; CDR3 DNA: TGTGCCAGCAGTTTTGGGCTCATCCACACTGAAGCTTTCTTT